The 13 T cell receptor beta chains listed next were all sequenced from one sample in a study of stem cell transplantation in POMP-related autoinflammatory disease (dated by TCRdb to about 2021). Libraries came from the immunoSEQ multiplex PCR assay. The table comes from immuneACCESS by way of TCRdb, which keeps in-frame sequences with V and J called. Part of the clones is missing from these tables; in studies checked, under half for an unresolved V gene and the rest for unknown reasons. This sample holds roughly 32,000 clones; just over 85% were observed only once. The ten largest clones represent more than 0.55% of the sample. Taken with the paper, the label for time point translates to: before hematopoietic stem cell transplant. The starting material was CD4+ T cells from PBMCs, obtained before stem cell transplantation. Receptor source: a human donor with POMP-related autoinflammation and immune dysregulation (PRAID).

This clone has only one observation. This chain connects TRBV5-1 to TRBJ2-7; D is undetermined. V was cut by 0 bases and J by 6 bases, with 13 bases left in between. The CDR3 spans 14 residues. Per the germline V gene, CDR1 is SGHRS and CDR2 is YFSETQ. The CDR3 is CASSLGISLGEQYF. The CDR3 DNA is TGCGCCAGCAGCTTGGGGATAAGTCTCGGCGAGCAGTACTTC.

This chain links TRBV7-9 with TRBJ2-1; 9 bases agree with TRBD2. The V gene end was trimmed by 4 bases and the J gene end by 0 bases; junction bases not matched to a gene: 7. Per germline, CDR1 SEHNR and CDR2 FQNEAQ (reference sequence). The CDR3 is 17 residues long. CDR3 sequence: CASSWALAGFSYNEQFF. The CDR3 bases are TGTGCCAGCAGCTGGGCCCTAGCGGGGTTCTCCTACAATGAGCAGTTCTTC.

The chain carries TRBV10-3 and TRBJ1-6; 8 bases line up with TRBD1. Trimming removed 3 bases from V and 5 bases from J; junction bases left unmatched: 6. The length of the CDR3 is 16 residues. CDR1 ENHRY and CDR2 SYGVKD come from the germline V gene. CDR3 nucleotides: TGTGCCATCAGTGACTTTCAGACAGGGGATAATTCACCCCTCCACTTT. Its translation is CAISDFQTGDNSPLHF.

V gene TRBV27 combines with J gene TRBJ2-6; TRBD1 might be the D (6 bases). The CDR3 contains 16 residues. The V end was cut by 6 bases, the J end by 0 bases, with 12 bases between. Germline V gene data show CDR1 as MNHEY and CDR2 as SMNVEV (reference sequence). The CDR3 region has the DNA TGTGCCAGCAGGATTTCAGGGGACTCTGGGGCCAACGTCCTGACTTTC. It specifies CASRISGDSGANVLTF.

The chain employs TRBV7-9 and TRBJ2-7, with TRBD2 matching over 10 bases. Germline V gives CDR1 SEHNR, CDR2 FQNEAQ (reference sequence). V lost 4 bases and J lost 5; bases outside the gene matches: 20. CDR3 size: 19 residues. CDR3 protein: CASSSNSKILASGGDEQYF. Written as DNA, the CDR3 is TGTGCCAGCAGCTCCAATAGTAAGATCTTGGCTAGCGGGGGTGACGAGCAGTACTTC.

This clone was seen once. The chain recombines TRBV15 with TRBJ2-1; TRBD2 agrees at 8 bases. The CDR3 extends over 14 amino acids. The J segment lost 2 bases and the V segment lost 5 bases, leaving 2 bases of the junction unmatched. Looked up from germline, CDR1 is LNHNV and CDR2 is YYDKDF (reference sequence). The CDR3 DNA reads TGTGCCACCAGCCAGCGGGGGCCCTACAATGAGCAGTTCTTC. Translation gives CATSQRGPYNEQFF.

As to this clone: This sample also contains other DNA sequences that code for the same CDR3. The V and J genes are TRBV5-4 and TRBJ1-5; no reliable D call. V lost 0 bases and J lost 4, with 5 bases in between. CDR1 is SGHNT, CDR2 YYREEE, per germline (reference sequence). CDR3 length: 13 amino acids. CDR3 loop: CASSLAGNQPQHF. DNA for the CDR3: TGTGCCAGCAGCTTGGCGGGAAATCAGCCCCAGCATTTT. The complete variable domain, with remaining parts taken from reference TRBV5-4 and TRBJ1-5, reads ETGVTQSPTHLIKTRGQQVTLRCSSQSGHNTVSWYQQALGQGPQFIFQYYREEENGRGNFPPRFSGLQFPNYSSELNVNALELDDSALYLCASSLAGNQPQHFGDGTRLSIL.

The chain links TRBV14 to TRBJ2-3; the match to TRBD2 covers 8 bases. Losses at the gene ends were 2 bases for V and 2 bases for J; bases not matched to a gene: 6. From germline, CDR1 is SGHDN and CDR2 FVKESK. The CDR3 consists of 16 residues. The CDR3 nucleotides are TGTGCCAGCAGCCAACGGACTAGCTCCTCCACAGATACGCAGTATTTT. Translating it yields CASSQRTSSSTDTQYF.

About this clone itself: This specimen includes other DNA sequences encoding the same CDR3. V gene TRBV5-1 combines with J gene TRBJ1-3, with unresolved D. V lost 0 bases, J lost 0 bases, and 4 bases lay in between. CDR1 is SGHRS and CDR2 is YFSETQ in the germline V gene. The CDR3 consists of 14 residues. The CDR3 is CASSLGGSGNTIYF. The CDR3 DNA follows: TGCGCCAGCAGCTTGGGGGGCTCTGGAAACACCATATATTTT.

The V call is TRBV19, the J call TRBJ2-3, with D tentatively TRBD1 (5 bases). The V gene lost 7 bases and the J gene lost 3 bases, with 11 bases spanning the gap. Germline V gene sequence: CDR1 LNHDA, CDR2 SQIVND (reference sequence). The CDR3 is 13 residues long. For the CDR3, the DNA is TGTGCCAGTACGGGCAGGGAAACAGATACGCAGTATTTT. As protein: CASTGRETDTQYF.

This clone appeared a few times. The chain has TRBV2 and TRBJ1-1, with no clear D. Trimming removed 6 bases at V and 5 bases at J, with 10 bases between. Germline loops: CDR1 SNHLY, CDR2 FYNNEI. The CDR3 sequence is 12 residues long. The CDR3 loop is CASSLHDTEAFF. CDR3 sequence (DNA): TGTGCCAGCAGCCTACACGATACTGAAGCTTTCTTT.

This CDR3 reads CASKRGGNEQFF. The CDR3 nucleotides read TGTGCCAGCAAACGAGGGGGCAATGAGCAGTTCTTC. This chain connects TRBV2 to TRBJ2-1; perhaps TRBD1 as D (6 bases). This CDR3 has 12 residues. V shed 7 bases and J shed 6 bases, with 10 bases lying between them. Germline V gene sequence: CDR1 SNHLY, CDR2 FYNNEI.

There are a few counts of this clone. The CDR3 here is CASRSTGSGSYNSPLHF. CDR3 in DNA: TGTGCCAGTAGATCGACAGGGAGCGGCTCCTATAATTCACCCCTCCACTTT. The J gene is TRBJ1-6, the V gene TRBV19; the match to TRBD1 covers 7 bases. This CDR3 contains 17 residues. V dropped 6 bases and J dropped 0; count of bases not matched to a gene: 8. Germline V lookup: CDR1 LNHDA, CDR2 SQIVND (reference sequence).